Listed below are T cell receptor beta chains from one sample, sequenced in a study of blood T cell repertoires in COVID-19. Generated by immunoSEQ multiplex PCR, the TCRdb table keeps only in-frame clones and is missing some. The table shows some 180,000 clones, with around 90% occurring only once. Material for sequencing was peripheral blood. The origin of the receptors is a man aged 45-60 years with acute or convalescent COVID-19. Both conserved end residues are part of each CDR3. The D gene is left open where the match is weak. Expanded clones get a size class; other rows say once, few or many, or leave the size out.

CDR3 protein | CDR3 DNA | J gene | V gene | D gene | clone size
CASSSPFQTARNYGYTF | TGTGCCAGTAGCTCCCCGTTTCAAACAGCCAGGAACTATGGCTACACCTTC | TRBJ1-2 | TRBV19 | - | -
CASSLHGTSGSKNEQFF | TGTGCCAGCAGCTTACACGGGACTAGCGGGAGTAAAAATGAGCAGTTCTTC | TRBJ2-1 | TRBV7-2 | TRBD2 | -
CASSRAQGISGANVLTF | TGTGCCAGCAGTCGGGCACAGGGAATCTCTGGGGCCAACGTCCTGACTTTC | TRBJ2-6 | TRBV6-6 | - | once
CASSLFAGGRNEQFF | TGTGCCAGCAGCTTATTCGCGGGGGGGAGGAATGAGCAGTTCTTC | TRBJ2-1 | TRBV7-9 | TRBD2 | -
CASSSPTRTGELFF | TGTGCCAGCAGCTCCCCAACGCGCACCGGGGAGCTGTTTTTT | TRBJ2-2 | TRBV5-8 | - | -
CASSPIGGYEQFF | TGTGCCAGCAGTCCAATAGGCGGCTATGAGCAGTTCTTC | TRBJ2-1 | TRBV5-4 | - | -
CASSLDRDHYGYTF | TGTGCCAGCAGTTTGGACAGGGATCACTATGGCTACACCTTC | TRBJ1-2 | TRBV27 | TRBD1 | -
CASNFWTNTEAFF | TGTGCCAGCAACTTTTGGACTAACACTGAAGCTTTCTTT | TRBJ1-1 | TRBV6-6 | - | -
CASSQGQGAQPQHF | TGTGCCAGCAGCCAGGGACAGGGGGCTCAGCCCCAGCATTTT | TRBJ1-5 | TRBV6-2/TRBV6-3 | TRBD1 | -
CASSPRDSFYNEQFF | TGTGCCAGCAGCCCCCGGGACAGCTTTTACAATGAGCAGTTCTTC | TRBJ2-1 | TRBV6-4 | TRBD1 | once
CASSPLGVLGTEAFF | TGTGCCAGCTCACCACTAGGGGTTTTGGGCACTGAAGCTTTCTTT | TRBJ1-1 | TRBV18 | - | -
CASSAGLAQETQYF | TGTGCCAGCAGCGCAGGACTAGCCCAAGAGACCCAGTACTTC | TRBJ2-5 | TRBV5-4 | TRBD2 | -
CASSLGQNQPQHF | TGCGCCAGCAGCTTGGGACAGAATCAGCCCCAGCATTTT | TRBJ1-5 | TRBV5-1 | - | -
CASSPYPLNYGYTF | TGTGCCAGCAGCCCCTATCCGCTTAACTATGGCTACACCTTC | TRBJ1-2 | TRBV5-6 | - | -
CASSQEGGNYGYTF | TGTGCCAGCAGCCAAGAAGGGGGTAACTATGGCTACACCTTC | TRBJ1-2 | TRBV3-1/TRBV3-2 | - | -
CASSLRTGGQPQHF | TGTGCCAGCAGCTTGAGAACAGGTGGTCAGCCCCAGCATTTT | TRBJ1-5 | TRBV5-6 | - | -
CASSPGTGTANYGYTF | TGTGCCAGCAGCCCTGGGACAGGGACGGCTAACTATGGCTACACCTTC | TRBJ1-2 | TRBV9 | TRBD1 | -
CASMVPYLGYTF | TGTGCCAGCATGGTCCCCTACTTGGGCTACACCTTC | TRBJ1-2 | TRBV25-1 | - | -
CAWSPDSPETQYF | TGTGCCTGGAGCCCGGACAGCCCAGAGACCCAGTACTTC | TRBJ2-5 | TRBV30 | - | -
CASSLSQTGNSPLHF | TGTGCCAGCAGTTTATCCCAGACAGGGAATTCACCCCTCCACTTT | TRBJ1-6 | TRBV27 | TRBD1 | -
CASSVRGTVGPDTQYF | TGTGCCAGCAGCGTAAGAGGGACAGTCGGTCCAGATACGCAGTATTTT | TRBJ2-3 | TRBV9 | TRBD1 | -
CASSQVGTKNIQYF | TGCGCCAGCAGCCAAGTGGGCACAAAAAACATTCAGTACTTC | TRBJ2-4 | TRBV4-1 | - | -
CASSLTGGYSPLHF | TGTGCCAGCAGCTTGACAGGGGGCTATTCACCCCTCCACTTT | TRBJ1-6 | TRBV5-8 | TRBD1 | -